This is a list of T cell receptor beta chains from one sample in a study of human T cells and chemical hapten exposure. One entry per CDR3 protein results from TCRdb running MiXCR on the RACE reads. Of 280,000 or so distinct CDR3 sequences detected, approximately 7.5% appear once; the ten largest clones hold about 1.1%. The sample consisted of whole blood, taken in connection with sensitization to the hapten diphenylcyclopropenone (DPC). The receptors shown here come from a young man with alopecia areata. Some clones in this sample may be carry-over from other donors' samples. Both conserved end residues are part of each CDR3. Fields, in order: J gene, V gene, clone size, CDR3 length, D gene, CDR3 DNA, CDR3 protein. D genes are given only for firm matches. Rows may omit the clone size; those that give it use once, few, many or a size class.

j_gene: TRBJ1-3; v_gene: TRBV10-3; abundance: few; len: 14; d_gene: -; CDR3nt: TGTGCCATCAATAACGGCTACTCTGGAAACACCATATATTTT; CDR3aa: CAINNGYSGNTIYF
j_gene: TRBJ1-1; v_gene: TRBV5-1; abundance: few; len: 14; d_gene: -; CDR3nt: TGCGCCAGCAGCTTGGCAGGGATCGAGGGAGAAGCTTTCTTT; CDR3aa: CASSLAGIEGEAFF
j_gene: TRBJ2-1; v_gene: TRBV10-1; abundance: few; len: 17; d_gene: -; CDR3nt: TGCGCCAGCAGTGAAAGGGGACTTGCCCGCTCCTACAATGAGCAGTTCTTC; CDR3aa: CASSERGLARSYNEQFF
j_gene: TRBJ1-4; v_gene: TRBV5-1; abundance: -; len: 15; d_gene: -; CDR3nt: TGCGCCAGCAGCTTAACTCAGACAACTAATGAAAAACTGTTTTTT; CDR3aa: CASSLTQTTNEKLFF
j_gene: TRBJ1-1; v_gene: TRBV5-1; abundance: many; len: 15; d_gene: -; CDR3nt: TGCGCCAGCAGCAGAGGGGACGGTTTATACACTGAAGCTTTCTTT; CDR3aa: CASSRGDGLYTEAFF
j_gene: TRBJ2-3; v_gene: TRBV9; abundance: -; len: 16; d_gene: -; CDR3nt: TGTGCCAGCAGCGTAGATCCAAACCGGGTCCCAGATACGCAGTATTTT; CDR3aa: CASSVDPNRVPDTQYF
j_gene: TRBJ2-5; v_gene: TRBV28; abundance: many; len: 15; d_gene: TRBD1; CDR3nt: TGTGCCAGCAGGTTGACCGGGACAGGGGAGGAGACCCAGTACTTC; CDR3aa: CASRLTGTGEETQYF
j_gene: TRBJ1-6; v_gene: TRBV7-2; abundance: -; len: 16; d_gene: TRBD1; CDR3nt: TGTGCCAGCAGCTTGAATGACAGGGGCATTAATTCACCCCTCCACTTT; CDR3aa: CASSLNDRGINSPLHF
j_gene: TRBJ1-1; v_gene: TRBV12-3/TRBV12-4; abundance: -; len: 13; d_gene: -; CDR3nt: TGTGCCAGCAGTTTTGGCGGGAGGGCTGAAGCTTTCTTT; CDR3aa: CASSFGGRAEAFF
j_gene: TRBJ2-1; v_gene: TRBV6-4; abundance: many; len: 15; d_gene: TRBD2; CDR3nt: TGTGCCAGCAGTCGTACACGGGGGGGGTACAATGAGCAGTTCTTC; CDR3aa: CASSRTRGGYNEQFF
j_gene: TRBJ2-3; v_gene: TRBV2; abundance: few; len: 15; d_gene: TRBD1; CDR3nt: TGTGCCAGCACGACAGGGGGTATTAACACAGATACGCAGTATTTT; CDR3aa: CASTTGGINTDTQYF
j_gene: TRBJ1-2; v_gene: TRBV28; abundance: -; len: 15; d_gene: TRBD1; CDR3nt: TGTGCCAGCAGTCCCACCCTACAGGGGAGAGGTGGCTACACCTTC; CDR3aa: CASSPTLQGRGGYTF
j_gene: TRBJ1-2; v_gene: TRBV20-1; abundance: -; len: 12; d_gene: -; CDR3nt: TGCAGTGCTAGTAATTCAGCTTATGGCTACACCTTC; CDR3aa: CSASNSAYGYTF
j_gene: TRBJ1-1; v_gene: TRBV5-1; abundance: -; len: 15; d_gene: TRBD1; CDR3nt: TGCGCCAGCAGCCCGAGGACAGGGGAGGGCACTGAAGCTTTCTTT; CDR3aa: CASSPRTGEGTEAFF
j_gene: TRBJ2-1; v_gene: TRBV6-2/TRBV6-3; abundance: -; len: 14; d_gene: -; CDR3nt: TGTGCCAGCAGATCGATGGGGTCGGGGAATGAGCAGTTCTTC; CDR3aa: CASRSMGSGNEQFF
j_gene: TRBJ2-7; v_gene: TRBV4-2; abundance: few; len: 13; d_gene: -; CDR3nt: TGTGCCAGCAGCCAAGATCGGCCGGACGAGCAGTACTTC; CDR3aa: CASSQDRPDEQYF
j_gene: TRBJ1-6; v_gene: TRBV6-1; abundance: -; len: 13; d_gene: TRBD1; CDR3nt: TGTGCCAGCAGAAGGACAGGGGACTCACCCCTCCACTTT; CDR3aa: CASRRTGDSPLHF
j_gene: TRBJ2-3; v_gene: TRBV10-3; abundance: many; len: 15; d_gene: TRBD1; CDR3nt: TGTGCCATCACTCCGGGACAGGGACGCACAGATACGCAGTATTTT; CDR3aa: CAITPGQGRTDTQYF
j_gene: TRBJ2-7; v_gene: TRBV3-1; abundance: -; len: 15; d_gene: TRBD1; CDR3nt: TGTGCCAGCAGCCCCGCCGGGACAGCATTTTACGAGCAGTACTTC; CDR3aa: CASSPAGTAFYEQYF
j_gene: TRBJ2-4; v_gene: TRBV12-5; abundance: -; len: 12; d_gene: -; CDR3nt: TGTGCTAGTGGTTTGGTACAGAGTATCCAGTACTTC; CDR3aa: CASGLVQSIQYF
j_gene: TRBJ1-3; v_gene: TRBV11-2; abundance: many; len: 14; d_gene: -; CDR3nt: TGTGCCAGCAGCCGGGGGCACGCTGGAAACACCATATATTTT; CDR3aa: CASSRGHAGNTIYF
j_gene: TRBJ1-6; v_gene: TRBV25-1; abundance: few; len: 19; d_gene: -; CDR3nt: TGTGCCAGCAGGACGAGCGAGGGACACTCCAGCTCCTATAATTCACCCCTCCACTTT; CDR3aa: CASRTSEGHSSSYNSPLHF
j_gene: TRBJ2-3; v_gene: TRBV6-5; abundance: few; len: 16; d_gene: TRBD2; CDR3nt: TGTGCCAGCAGGAGGCCTAGCGGGGGGGGTGGAGATACGCAGTATTTT; CDR3aa: CASRRPSGGGGDTQYF
j_gene: TRBJ1-3; v_gene: TRBV9; abundance: -; len: 15; d_gene: -; CDR3nt: TGTGCCAGCAGCGTAGATCAGGGGATCGGAAACACCATATATTTT; CDR3aa: CASSVDQGIGNTIYF
j_gene: TRBJ2-3; v_gene: TRBV11-1; abundance: -; len: 16; d_gene: TRBD1; CDR3nt: TGTGCCAGCAGCTTAGGGGACAGAGTTTTCACAGATACGCAGTATTTT; CDR3aa: CASSLGDRVFTDTQYF
j_gene: TRBJ2-3; v_gene: TRBV9; abundance: few; len: 16; d_gene: -; CDR3nt: TGTGCCAGCAGCGTAGTTTCGGGCGGCGGCACAGATACGCAGTATTTT; CDR3aa: CASSVVSGGGTDTQYF
j_gene: TRBJ2-5; v_gene: TRBV7-2; abundance: many; len: 15; d_gene: -; CDR3nt: TGTGCCAGCAGCCCAGAATGGGGAGCTCGAGAGACCCAGTACTTC; CDR3aa: CASSPEWGARETQYF
j_gene: TRBJ1-4; v_gene: TRBV5-4; abundance: few; len: 13; d_gene: -; CDR3nt: TGTGCCAGCAGCCCGGGACCTAATGAAAAACTGTTTTTT; CDR3aa: CASSPGPNEKLFF
j_gene: TRBJ2-1; v_gene: TRBV28; abundance: -; len: 15; d_gene: TRBD1; CDR3nt: TGTGCCAGCAGTTCGTCCGGACAGGGGTTGGATGAGCAGTTCTTC; CDR3aa: CASSSSGQGLDEQFF
j_gene: TRBJ1-4; v_gene: TRBV3-1; abundance: many; len: 15; d_gene: -; CDR3nt: TGTGCCAGCAGCCAAGGGCGGAAACCGGGTGAAAAACTGTTTTTT; CDR3aa: CASSQGRKPGEKLFF
j_gene: TRBJ1-5; v_gene: TRBV7-8; abundance: -; len: 15; d_gene: TRBD1; CDR3nt: TGTGCCAGCAGCTCGCTGACAGGGGACAATCAGCCCCAGCATTTT; CDR3aa: CASSSLTGDNQPQHF
j_gene: TRBJ1-2; v_gene: TRBV7-9; abundance: -; len: 14; d_gene: -; CDR3nt: TGTGCCAGCAGCTTAGCTGGGAGCAACTATGGCTACACCTTC; CDR3aa: CASSLAGSNYGYTF
j_gene: TRBJ2-3; v_gene: TRBV7-2; abundance: -; len: 16; d_gene: -; CDR3nt: TGTGCCAGCAGCCCCCCGGGGGGCGGACGCACAGATACGCAGTATTTT; CDR3aa: CASSPPGGGRTDTQYF
j_gene: TRBJ1-2; v_gene: TRBV7-2; abundance: few; len: 16; d_gene: -; CDR3nt: TGTGCCAGCAGCTTAGCGCCGCATGGAGCTAACTATGGCTACACCTTC; CDR3aa: CASSLAPHGANYGYTF
j_gene: TRBJ1-1; v_gene: TRBV6-4; abundance: -; len: 13; d_gene: -; CDR3nt: TGTGCCAGCAGGGACAAGGAGAACACTGAAGCTTTCTTT; CDR3aa: CASRDKENTEAFF
j_gene: TRBJ2-1; v_gene: TRBV6-2/TRBV6-3; abundance: few; len: 16; d_gene: -; CDR3nt: TGTGCCAGCAGTTACTCGGGCCGGGTCACCTACAATGAGCAGTTCTTC; CDR3aa: CASSYSGRVTYNEQFF
j_gene: TRBJ2-1; v_gene: TRBV5-1; abundance: -; len: 15; d_gene: -; CDR3nt: TGCGCCAGCAGCCCCGGACTCCCTAAGGGCAATGAGCAGTTCTTC; CDR3aa: CASSPGLPKGNEQFF
j_gene: TRBJ2-3; v_gene: TRBV7-2; abundance: few; len: 16; d_gene: -; CDR3nt: TGTGCCAGCAGCTTAGGAAGCGGTACTAGCACAGATACGCAGTATTTT; CDR3aa: CASSLGSGTSTDTQYF
j_gene: TRBJ1-1; v_gene: TRBV20-1; abundance: -; len: 14; d_gene: -; CDR3nt: TGCAGTGCTAGCGTCGACAGACTGAACACTGAAGCTTTCTTT; CDR3aa: CSASVDRLNTEAFF
j_gene: TRBJ2-1; v_gene: TRBV7-2; abundance: -; len: 15; d_gene: TRBD2; CDR3nt: TGTGCCAGCAGCTTGAGGACTAGCGGTAACAATGAGCAGTTCTTC; CDR3aa: CASSLRTSGNNEQFF
j_gene: TRBJ1-2; v_gene: TRBV7-9; abundance: many; len: 15; d_gene: -; CDR3nt: TGTGCCAGCATCAGTGGACGGGAAGGCAGCTATGGCTACACCTTC; CDR3aa: CASISGREGSYGYTF
j_gene: TRBJ2-5; v_gene: TRBV27; abundance: few; len: 16; d_gene: TRBD2; CDR3nt: TGTGCCAGCAGTTTATTGACTAGCGGGGGTAGGGAGACCCAGTACTTC; CDR3aa: CASSLLTSGGRETQYF
j_gene: TRBJ2-7; v_gene: TRBV6-5; abundance: few; len: 16; d_gene: TRBD1; CDR3nt: TGTGCCAGCAGCTTAATCGACCGGGACAGGGGCCACGAGCAGTACTTC; CDR3aa: CASSLIDRDRGHEQYF